The text below deals with one TCR beta chain. The junction does not match germline at one end; this may be a read error. The source of the sample is a study of blood T cells in healthy people across ages. Study-level information: Roughly one uniquely barcoded beta molecule per two T cells was captured.

The authors ran a second PCR of about 6 to 11 cycles using a sample-barcoded 5' primer and a J-beta primer mix. TCRdb reanalysed the 5' RACE reads using MiXCR and keeps one entry per CDR3 protein. This sample has around 1.1 million distinct CDR3 sequences, with 30% to 40% found just once. The V gene's germline CDR1 is MNHEY and CDR2 SMNVEV (reference sequence). The CDR3 totals 15 residues. The source material was blood. The chain employs TRBV27 and TRBJ1-2; the D gene is possibly TRBD1 (6 bases). The receptor was derived from a man between 18 and 29 years old in good health. CDR3 loop: CASTPGGQGISGYTF. Written as DNA, the CDR3 is TGTGCCAGCACCCCGGGTGGGCAGGGGATCTCTGGCTACACCTTT.